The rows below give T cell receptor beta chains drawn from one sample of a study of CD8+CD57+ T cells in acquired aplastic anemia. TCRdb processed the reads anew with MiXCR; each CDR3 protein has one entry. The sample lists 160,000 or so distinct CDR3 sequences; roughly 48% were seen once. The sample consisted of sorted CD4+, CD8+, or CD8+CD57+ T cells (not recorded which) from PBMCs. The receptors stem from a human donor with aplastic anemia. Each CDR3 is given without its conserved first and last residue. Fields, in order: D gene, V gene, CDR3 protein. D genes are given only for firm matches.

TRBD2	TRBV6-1	ASRERGGSTDTQY
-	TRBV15	ATSREANYGYT
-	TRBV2	ASIPGPDNTEAF
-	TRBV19	ASSLWDNSPLH
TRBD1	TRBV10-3	AIGQTPGQGAGPTGYT
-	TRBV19	ASSIDTNQPQH
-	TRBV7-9	ACSLGEGDEQF
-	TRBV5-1	ASSLGDLNSQETQY
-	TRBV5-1	ASSLGEGVSYEQY
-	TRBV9	ASSPRTVVSEQY
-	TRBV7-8	ASSLSEIYEQY
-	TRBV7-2	ASSTGGSSNQPQH
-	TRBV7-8	ASSLVRDTRKAF
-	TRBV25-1	ASSDDYGYT
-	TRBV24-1	ATSDARGTGELF
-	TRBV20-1	SASSQVTSPLH
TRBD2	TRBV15	ATSSLLAGVTNEQF
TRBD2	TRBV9	ASSASGGATDTQY
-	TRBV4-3	ASSQDRGLGIYGYT
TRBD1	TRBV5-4	ASSSPPTGDEQY
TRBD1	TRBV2	ASSPGTGNEQF
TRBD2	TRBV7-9	ASSYGTSVQETQY
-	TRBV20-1	SAGTYFDSSYNEQF
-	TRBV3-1	ASSQGYEQF
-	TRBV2	ASSEDNGNTIY
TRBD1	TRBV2	ASGTAVYEQY
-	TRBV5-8	ASNLKGNTEAF
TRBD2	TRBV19	ASSMGLAGGFSETQY
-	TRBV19	ASSIGVERGIQY
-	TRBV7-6	ASSPPNSPLH
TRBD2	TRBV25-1	ASSAKRTSGGNEQF
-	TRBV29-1	SVDSGYYNEQF
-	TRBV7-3	ASSDGTDTQY
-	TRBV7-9	ASSFQGNQPQH
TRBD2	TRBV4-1	ASSARGALEQF
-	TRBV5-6	ASSLVGDRRAF
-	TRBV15	ATSRDLANTEAF
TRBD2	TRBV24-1	ASPPLASGGGEQY
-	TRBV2	ASIRDNLGTQY
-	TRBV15	ATSRGLAGSPLH
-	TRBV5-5	ASSFGQLPSGYT
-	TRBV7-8	ASSLGKSSYNEQF
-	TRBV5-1	ASSKDVSDNEQF
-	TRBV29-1	SVGTANTEAF
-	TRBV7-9	ASTDSQSF
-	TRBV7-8	ASSLREGRSYEQY
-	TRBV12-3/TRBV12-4	ASSSPLGTEAF
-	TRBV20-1	SAREVQPATGELF
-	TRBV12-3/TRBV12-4	ASSLVQGRAETQY
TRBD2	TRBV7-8	ASPDTRGGTGELF
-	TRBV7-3	ASSLIPGSRTNEKLF
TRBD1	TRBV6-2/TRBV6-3	ASTGTGDPYEQY
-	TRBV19	ASSTGQVANEKLF
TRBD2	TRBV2	ASRESGSIADTQY
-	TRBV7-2	ATSITDTQY